A single sample gave rise to the 4 T cell receptor beta chains below, sequenced in a study of shared clonotypes between healthy human individuals. Generated by immunoSEQ multiplex PCR, the TCRdb table keeps only in-frame clones and is missing some. The data show around 690,000 clones, about nine tenths seen once. Sequenced input: memory CD8+ T cells from PBMCs. The subset here: CD45RO+ cells pooled with CCR7-negative TemRA cells. These receptors were collected from a man younger than 35 in good health. Some clones in this sample may be carry-over from other donors' samples.

This clone was counted once. The chain employs TRBV7-6 and TRBJ1-2, with D unresolved. V dropped 5 bases and J dropped 6 bases, with 22 bases sitting between them. The CDR3 totals 16 residues. Germline CDR1 is SGHVS and CDR2 is FNYEAQ. The CDR3 region is CASSPSGWSWMDGYTF. The CDR3, as DNA: TGTGCCAGCAGCCCCAGTGGGTGGTCCTGGATGGATGGCTACACCTTC.

This clone was picked up one time. V and J are TRBV11-2 and TRBJ2-3; weak D call: TRBD2 (5 bases). CDR3 length: 15 amino acids. Per germline, CDR1 SGHAT and CDR2 FQNNGV. The V end lost 3 bases, the J end lost 0 bases, and 10 bases lay between the germline ends. CDR3 nucleotides: TGTGCCAGCAGCTTCGGGGTGGGAAGCACAGATACGCAGTATTTT. The encoded protein is CASSFGVGSTDTQYF.

The J gene is TRBJ2-5, the V gene TRBV6-5, with D possibly being TRBD2 (6 bases). The J call is uncertain, as TRBJ2-7 better fits the DNA end. Looked up from germline, CDR1 is MNHEY and CDR2 is SVGAGI. This CDR3 spans 14 amino acids. Here the CDR3 reads CASSSAGRGYEQYF. CDR3 nucleotide sequence: TGTGCCAGCAGCTCGGCCGGGAGAGGGTACGAGCAGTACTTC.

The chain employs TRBV5-1 and TRBJ2-7; 9 nucleotides line up with TRBD1. This CDR3 comprises 15 residues. Germline values: CDR1 SGHRS, CDR2 YFSETQ. Losses at the gene ends were 3 bases for V and 6 bases for J; bases not matched to a gene: 10. The CDR3 sequence is CASSSTDRGFLEQYF. The CDR3 bases are TGCGCCAGCAGCTCAACGGACAGGGGTTTCCTCGAGCAGTACTTC.